This T cell receptor (beta chain) stems from a study of T cells in tuberculosis. As for the study in general: PBMC were archived before or within 7 days of starting treatment.

Indicated time point: new active TB diagnosis, blood taken before or within 7 days of starting treatment. Each donor contributed roughly 100,000 T cells on average, unsorted. Whole-study results and caveats: Cases with active tuberculosis were adults, while controls were adolescents.

Only one count was recorded for this clone. The antigen is unknown. The CDR3 sequence is 15 residues long. J lost 6 bases, V lost 5 bases, and 7 bases had no gene match. Germline V gene sequence: CDR1 SGHTA, CDR2 FQGTGA. Assay: immunoSEQ multiplex PCR; the TCRdb copy retains only in-frame clones and omits some. The table records around 40,000 clones, approximately 94% of them present only once. Sequencing was performed on PBMCs, taken at tuberculosis diagnosis. V gene TRBV7-3 combines with J gene TRBJ2-3, with 11 bases matching TRBD2. This clonotype was obtained from an adult with tuberculosis. CDR3 loop: CASSNSGGARDTQYF. For the CDR3, the DNA is TGTGCCAGCAGCAATAGCGGGGGGGCCAGGGATACGCAGTATTTT.